This TCR beta chain came from a study of blood T cell repertoires in COVID-19. Study-wide background: Acute and convalescent COVID-19 specimens originated in the United States, Italy and Spain.

V was clipped by 5 bases and J by 10 bases, with 14 bases between them. CDR1 and CDR2 from the germline V gene are GTSNPN and SVGIG (reference sequence). The CDR3 has 12 amino acids. Here immunoSEQ multiplex PCR was the method, and the copy in TCRdb shows in-frame clones only, minus some. The sample yields nearly 40,000 clones, around three quarters seen once. The chain links TRBV30 to TRBJ1-4, with D tentatively TRBD1 (5 bases). Sequencing was performed on peripheral blood. The source is a man aged 80 or over with active or convalescent COVID-19. CDR3 nucleotides: TGTGCCTGGGCTAAAATGGGGGGAAAACTGTTTTTT. This translates into CAWAKMGGKLFF.